Each of the 10 T cell receptor beta chains below was sequenced from the same sample in a study of blood T cell repertoires in COVID-19. Clones were read by immunoSEQ multiplex PCR, and TCRdb kept only the in-frame ones, dropping some. The repertoire holds 150,000 to 170,000 clones, with around 85% as singletons. Sequenced material: peripheral blood. The receptors derive from a man aged 55-75 years with COVID-19, enrolled during active disease.

This clone was detected only once. V usage is TRBV11-1 and J usage is TRBJ2-7; 8 bases agree with TRBD1. The V and J ends lost 3 bases and 3 bases, in that order; junction bases with no gene match: 7. CDR1 and CDR2 (germline): SGHAT, FQDESV (reference sequence). The CDR3 is 15 residues long. DNA of the CDR3: TGTGCCAGCAGCTTGACAGGGGTCCCACTCTACGAGCAGTACTTC. This sequence encodes CASSLTGVPLYEQYF.

The chain couples TRBV19 to TRBJ1-3; possibly TRBD1 for D (5 bases). V lost 8 bases and J lost 4, with 12 bases in between. The CDR3 runs to 13 residues. Germline CDR1 is LNHDA and CDR2 is SQIVND (reference sequence). This CDR3 is CASQDSFGNTIYF. The CDR3 nucleotides read TGTGCCAGTCAAGACAGCTTCGGAAACACCATATATTTT.

The rearrangement joins TRBV18 to TRBJ1-6, with a possible D match to TRBD1 (5 bases). CDR3 size: 14 residues. The germline V and J ends were trimmed by 3 bases and 16 bases, with 19 bases remaining between them. Germline lookup yields CDR1 KGHSH and CDR2 LQKENI. CDR3 nucleotides: TGTGCCAGCTCACCTCCCCTGGAAACAGGATCTCTCCACTTT. The encoded protein is CASSPPLETGSLHF. The full variable domain, with the rest looked up from reference TRBV18 and TRBJ1-6, is NAGVMQNPRHLVRRRGQEARLRCSPMKGHSHVYWYRQLPEEGLKFMVYLQKENIIDESGMPKERFSAEFPKEGPSILRIQQVVRGDSAAYFCASSPPLETGSLHFGNGTRLTVT.

The J gene is TRBJ2-3, the V gene TRBV19; 7 nucleotides line up with TRBD2. Germline V gene sequence: CDR1 LNHDA, CDR2 SQIVND (reference sequence). The J segment lost 1 base and the V segment lost 6 bases, leaving 4 bases of the junction unmatched. This CDR3 is 14 amino acids long. CDR3 DNA: TGTGCCAGTAGGCCACGGGGGGGCACAGATACGCAGTATTTT. Translating gives CASRPRGGTDTQYF.

This sequence joins TRBV9 and TRBJ1-6, with 8 bases aligning to TRBD1. With 4 bases clipped from V and 8 bases from J, the junction kept 11 bases outside the gene matches. CDR1 and CDR2 (germline): SGDLS, YYNGEE. The CDR3 contains 16 residues. The CDR3: CASSLRGQGNDSPLHF. The DNA for the CDR3 is TGTGCCAGCAGCCTCAGGGGGCAGGGTAATGATTCACCCCTCCACTTT.

The rearrangement uses TRBV19 and TRBJ2-1, with TRBD2 matching 9 bases. In germline, CDR1 is LNHDA, CDR2 SQIVND (reference sequence). There are 16 residues in the CDR3. V shed 3 bases, J shed 4 bases, and the junction held 7 bases outside the gene matches. CDR3 nucleotide sequence: TGTGCCAGTAGTATTCGAACAGCGGGAGGATACAATGAGCAGTTCTTC. Its translation is CASSIRTAGGYNEQFF.

The V and J genes are TRBV27 and TRBJ1-1; 9 bases are a match to TRBD1. Germline V gene data show CDR1 as MNHEY and CDR2 as SMNVEV (reference sequence). The V segment lost 6 bases and the J segment 3 bases; nucleotides outside the gene matches: 8. This CDR3 has 15 residues. The CDR3 coding sequence is TGTGCCAGCAGAGCCGGGACAGGGTATCACACTGAAGCTTTCTTT. Residues: CASRAGTGYHTEAFF.

The chain links TRBV19 to TRBJ2-2; 8 nucleotides match TRBD1. Germline CDR1 reads LNHDA; CDR2 reads SQIVND (reference sequence). The CDR3 consists of 15 residues. With 6 bases clipped from V and 7 bases from J, the junction kept 10 bases outside the gene matches. The CDR3: CASRNAGGNDGELFF. Here the CDR3 DNA reads TGTGCCAGTAGGAACGCAGGGGGCAATGACGGGGAGCTGTTTTTT.

Here the CDR3 reads CASSQSGRLNEQYF. The CDR3 nucleotides read TGCGCCAGCAGCCAAAGCGGTCGGTTGAACGAGCAGTACTTC. V and J are TRBV4-3 and TRBJ2-7, with D possibly matching TRBD2 (5 bases). V was trimmed by 2 bases and J by 5 bases, leaving 13 bases between them. Per germline, CDR1 LGHNA and CDR2 YSLEER. The CDR3 consists of 14 residues.

The chain has TRBV10-3 and TRBJ2-7, with TRBD1 as a possible D gene (5 bases). CDR1 is ENHRY, CDR2 SYGVKD, per germline. The CDR3 contains 14 residues. V was pared by 2 bases and J by 2 bases, with 10 bases between. As DNA, the CDR3 is TGTGCCATCAGTGAGAGTCAGGGAACCTACGAGCAGTACTTC. It specifies CAISESQGTYEQYF.